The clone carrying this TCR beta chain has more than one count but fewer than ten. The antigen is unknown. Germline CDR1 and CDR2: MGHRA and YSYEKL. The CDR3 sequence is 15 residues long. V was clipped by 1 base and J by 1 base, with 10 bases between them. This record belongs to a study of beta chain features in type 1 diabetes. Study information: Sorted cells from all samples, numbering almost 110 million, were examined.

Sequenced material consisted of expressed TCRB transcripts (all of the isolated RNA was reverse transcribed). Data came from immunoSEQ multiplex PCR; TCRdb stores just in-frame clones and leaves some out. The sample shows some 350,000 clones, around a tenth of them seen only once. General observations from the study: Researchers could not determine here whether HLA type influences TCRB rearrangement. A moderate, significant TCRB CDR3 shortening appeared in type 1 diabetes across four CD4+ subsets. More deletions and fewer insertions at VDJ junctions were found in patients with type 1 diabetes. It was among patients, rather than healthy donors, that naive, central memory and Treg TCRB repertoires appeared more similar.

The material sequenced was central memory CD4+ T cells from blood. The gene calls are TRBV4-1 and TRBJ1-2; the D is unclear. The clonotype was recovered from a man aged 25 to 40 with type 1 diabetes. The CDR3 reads CASSQGAAFNYGYTF. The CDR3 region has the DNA TGCGCCAGCAGCCAAGGGGCAGCGTTTAACTATGGCTACACCTTC.